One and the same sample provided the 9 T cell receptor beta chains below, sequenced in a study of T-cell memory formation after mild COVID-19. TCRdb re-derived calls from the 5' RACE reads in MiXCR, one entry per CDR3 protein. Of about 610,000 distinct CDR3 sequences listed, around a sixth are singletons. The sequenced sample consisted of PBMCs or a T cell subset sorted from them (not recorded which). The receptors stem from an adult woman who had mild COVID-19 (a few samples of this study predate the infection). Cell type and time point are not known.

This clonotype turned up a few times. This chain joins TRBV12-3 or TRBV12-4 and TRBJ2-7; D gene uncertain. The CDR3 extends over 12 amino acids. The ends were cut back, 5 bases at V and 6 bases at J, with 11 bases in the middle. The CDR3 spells CASSKDRSEQYF. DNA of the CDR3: TGTGCCAGCAGTAAGGACCGCAGCGAGCAGTACTTC.

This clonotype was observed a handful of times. CDR3 protein: CASSSPTGAIEKLFF. The CDR3 DNA reads TGTGCCAGCAGCTCTCCGACAGGGGCGATCGAAAAACTGTTTTTT. The chain combines TRBV7-2 with TRBJ1-4; 8 nucleotides match TRBD1. Germline CDR1 SGHTA, CDR2 FQGNSA. The trim removed 4 bases at V and 8 bases at J, leaving 9 bases unmatched. The CDR3 extends over 15 amino acids.

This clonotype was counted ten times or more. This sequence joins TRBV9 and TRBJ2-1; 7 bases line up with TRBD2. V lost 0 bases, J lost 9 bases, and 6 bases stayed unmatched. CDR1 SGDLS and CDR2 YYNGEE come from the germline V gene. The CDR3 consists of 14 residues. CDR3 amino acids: CASSVGGGILEQFF. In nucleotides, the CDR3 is TGTGCCAGCAGCGTAGGGGGGGGGATCCTTGAGCAGTTCTTC. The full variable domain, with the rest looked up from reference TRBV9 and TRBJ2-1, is DSGVTQTPKHLITATGQRVTLRCSPRSGDLSVYWYQQSLDQGLQFLIQYYNGEERAKGNILERFSAQQFPDLHSELNLSSLELGDSALYFCASSVGGGILEQFFGPGTRLTVL.

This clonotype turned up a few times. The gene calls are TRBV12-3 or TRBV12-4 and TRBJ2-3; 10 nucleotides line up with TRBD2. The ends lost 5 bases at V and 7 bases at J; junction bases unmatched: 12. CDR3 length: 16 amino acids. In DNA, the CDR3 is TGTGCCAGCAGTAAGGAGAGCGGGGGGGCCATAAATACGCAGTATTTT. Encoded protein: CASSKESGGAINTQYF.

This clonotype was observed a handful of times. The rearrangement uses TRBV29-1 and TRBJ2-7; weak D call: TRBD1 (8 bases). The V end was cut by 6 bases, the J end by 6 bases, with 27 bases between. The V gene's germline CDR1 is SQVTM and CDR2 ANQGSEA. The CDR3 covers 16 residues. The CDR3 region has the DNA TGCAGCGTGGGATTGCTGCCGTTGACAGGGGAGGGCGAGCAGTACTTC. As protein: CSVGLLPLTGEGEQYF.

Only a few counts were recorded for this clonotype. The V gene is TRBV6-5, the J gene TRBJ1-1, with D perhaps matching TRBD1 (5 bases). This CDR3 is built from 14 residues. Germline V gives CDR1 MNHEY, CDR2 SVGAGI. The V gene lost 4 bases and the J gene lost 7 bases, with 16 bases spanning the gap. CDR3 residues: CASSSHSGWGEAFF. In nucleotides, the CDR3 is TGTGCCAGCAGTTCACACTCAGGGTGGGGTGAAGCTTTCTTT.

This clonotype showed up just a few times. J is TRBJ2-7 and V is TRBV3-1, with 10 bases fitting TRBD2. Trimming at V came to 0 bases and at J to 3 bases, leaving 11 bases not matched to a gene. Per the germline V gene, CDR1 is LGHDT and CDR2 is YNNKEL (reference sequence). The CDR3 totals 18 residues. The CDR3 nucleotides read TGTGCCAGCAGCCAAGATAATAGCGGGGGGAAGCCCCACTACGAGCAGTACTTC. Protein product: CASSQDNSGGKPHYEQYF.

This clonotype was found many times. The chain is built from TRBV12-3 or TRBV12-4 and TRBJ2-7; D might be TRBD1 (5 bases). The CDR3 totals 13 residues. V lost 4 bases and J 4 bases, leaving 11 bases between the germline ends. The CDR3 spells CASSYTPGYEQYF. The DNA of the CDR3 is TGTGCCAGCAGTTACACCCCAGGGTACGAGCAGTACTTC.

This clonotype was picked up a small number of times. CDR3 sequence reads: CASLQETQYF. The CDR3 DNA follows: TGTGCCAGCCTCCAAGAGACCCAGTACTTC. The chain employs TRBV6-2 or TRBV6-3 and TRBJ2-5; D uncertain. The CDR3 has 10 amino acids. The germline V gene encodes CDR1 MNHEY and CDR2 SVGEGT. Trimming took 8 bases from V and 1 from J, leaving 2 bases between them.